The clone carrying this TCR beta chain was recorded many times. This record comes from a study of regulatory T cells in long-lasting Graves disease. Specified time point: newly diagnosed GD, antithyroid drugs for less than 3 months. PBMC-extracted RNA yielded the TCR library. Construction of TCR beta libraries relied on iRepertoire HTBI primers and on Arm-PCR targeting CDR3 regions. One entry per CDR3 protein results from TCRdb running MiXCR on the multiplex PCR reads. The sample consists of hundreds of thousands of distinct CDR3 sequences, roughly 14% of them appearing once. Germline CDR1 and CDR2: DFQATT and SNEGSKA (reference sequence). V was clipped by 3 bases and J by 0 bases; unmatched bases: 4. CDR3 length: 14 amino acids. This same sample was also taken into another study, of T cells in Graves' hyperthyroidism and ophthalmopathy.

The source was peripheral blood mononuclear cells (PBMCs), collected at new diagnosis, from a patient treated with antithyroid drugs. The V call is TRBV20-1, the J call TRBJ2-7; TRBD2 aligns across 8 bases. This receptor was obtained from a young man with Graves disease. CDR3 in amino acids: CSARPGGPSYEQYF. CDR3 nucleotides: TGCAGTGCTAGGCCGGGAGGGCCCTCCTACGAGCAGTACTTC.